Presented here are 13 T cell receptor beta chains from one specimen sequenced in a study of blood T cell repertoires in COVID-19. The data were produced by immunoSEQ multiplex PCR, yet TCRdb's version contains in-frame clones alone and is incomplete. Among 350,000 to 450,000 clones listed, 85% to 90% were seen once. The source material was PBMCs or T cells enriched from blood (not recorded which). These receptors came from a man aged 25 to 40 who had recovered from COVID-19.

The CDR3, as DNA: TGTGCCAGTAGTGGGAGAAGGGGGTTAGCGGGAGGTGTAGATACGCAGTATTTT. Translation gives CASSGRRGLAGGVDTQYF. The chain has TRBV19 and TRBJ2-3; TRBD2 matches at 10 bases. The CDR3 is 18 amino acids. The ends lost 5 bases at V and 5 bases at J; junction bases unmatched: 16. CDR1 and CDR2 (germline): LNHDA, SQIVND (reference sequence). The whole variable domain, filled in from reference TRBV19 and TRBJ2-3, reads DGGITQSPKYLFRKEGQNVTLSCEQNLNHDAMYWYRQDPGQGLRLIYYSQIVNDFQKGDIAEGYSVSREKKESFPLTVTSAQKNPTAFYLCASSGRRGLAGGVDTQYFGPGTRLTVL.

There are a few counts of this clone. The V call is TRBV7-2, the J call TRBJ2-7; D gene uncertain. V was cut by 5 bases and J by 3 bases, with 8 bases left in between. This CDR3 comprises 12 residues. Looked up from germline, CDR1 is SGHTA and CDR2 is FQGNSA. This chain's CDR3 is CASSLTIYEQYF. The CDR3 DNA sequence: TGTGCCAGCAGCCTCACAATCTACGAGCAGTACTTC.

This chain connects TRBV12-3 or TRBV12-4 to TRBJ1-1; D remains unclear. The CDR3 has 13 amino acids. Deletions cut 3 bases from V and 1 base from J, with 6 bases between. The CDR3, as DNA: TGTGCCAGCAGTTTGGGCACGAACACTGAAGCTTTCTTT. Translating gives CASSLGTNTEAFF.

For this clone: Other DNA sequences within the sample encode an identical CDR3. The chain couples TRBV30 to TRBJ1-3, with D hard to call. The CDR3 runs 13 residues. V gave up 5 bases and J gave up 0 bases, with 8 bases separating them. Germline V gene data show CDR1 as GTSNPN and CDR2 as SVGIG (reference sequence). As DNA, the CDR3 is TGTGCCTGGTCGGTGAACTCTGGAAACACCATATATTTT. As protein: CAWSVNSGNTIYF.

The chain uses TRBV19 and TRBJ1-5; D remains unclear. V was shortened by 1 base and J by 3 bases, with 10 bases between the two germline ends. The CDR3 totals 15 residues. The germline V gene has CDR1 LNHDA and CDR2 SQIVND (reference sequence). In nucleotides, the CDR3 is TGTGCCAGTAGTATAGGGGTCGGGATCAATCAGCCCCAGCATTTT. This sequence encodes CASSIGVGINQPQHF.

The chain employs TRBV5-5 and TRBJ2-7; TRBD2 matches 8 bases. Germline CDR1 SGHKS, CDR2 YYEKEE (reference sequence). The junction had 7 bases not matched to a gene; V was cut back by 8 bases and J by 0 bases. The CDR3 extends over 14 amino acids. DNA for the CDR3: TGTGCCAGTGGGGTGACTAGCGTCTCCTACGAGCAGTACTTC. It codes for CASGVTSVSYEQYF. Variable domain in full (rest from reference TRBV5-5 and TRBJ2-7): DAGVTQSPTHLIKTRGQQVTLRCSPISGHKSVSWYQQVLGQGPQFIFQYYEKEERGRGNFPDRFSARQFPNYSSELNVNALLLGDSALYLCASGVTSVSYEQYFGPGTRLTVT.

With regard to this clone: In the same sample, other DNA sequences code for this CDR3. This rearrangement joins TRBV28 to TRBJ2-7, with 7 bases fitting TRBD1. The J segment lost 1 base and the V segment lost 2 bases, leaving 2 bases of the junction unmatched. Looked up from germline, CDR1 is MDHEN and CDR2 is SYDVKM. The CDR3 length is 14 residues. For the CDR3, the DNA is TGTGCCAGCAGTTTAACAGGGGAGTCCTACGAGCAGTACTTC. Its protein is CASSLTGESYEQYF.

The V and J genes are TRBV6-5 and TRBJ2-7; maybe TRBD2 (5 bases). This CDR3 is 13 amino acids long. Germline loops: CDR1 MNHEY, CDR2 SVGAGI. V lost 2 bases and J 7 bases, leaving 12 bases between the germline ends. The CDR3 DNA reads TGTGCCAGCAGTTACATTCGGGGAGTGGAGCAGTACTTC. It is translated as CASSYIRGVEQYF.

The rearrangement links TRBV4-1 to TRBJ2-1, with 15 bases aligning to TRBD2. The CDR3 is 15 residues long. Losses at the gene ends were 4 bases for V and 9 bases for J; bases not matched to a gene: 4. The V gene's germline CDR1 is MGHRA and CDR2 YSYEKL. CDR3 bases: TGCGCCAGCAGCCGGGGACTAGCGGGAGGAGGTGAGCAGTTCTTC. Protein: CASSRGLAGGGEQFF.

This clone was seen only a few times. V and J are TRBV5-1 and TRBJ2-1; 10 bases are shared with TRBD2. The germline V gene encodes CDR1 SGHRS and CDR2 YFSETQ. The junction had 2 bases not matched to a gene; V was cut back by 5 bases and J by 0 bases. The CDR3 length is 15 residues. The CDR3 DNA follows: TGCGCCAGCAGTCCTAGCGGGGGCTCCTACAATGAGCAGTTCTTC. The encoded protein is CASSPSGGSYNEQFF.

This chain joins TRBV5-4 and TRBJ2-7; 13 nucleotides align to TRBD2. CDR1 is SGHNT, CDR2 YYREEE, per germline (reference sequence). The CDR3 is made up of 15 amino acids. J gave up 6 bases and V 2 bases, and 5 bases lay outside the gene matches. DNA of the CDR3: TGTGCCAGCAGCTTAGATTGGACTAGCGGGAGCGAGCAGTACTTC. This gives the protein CASSLDWTSGSEQYF. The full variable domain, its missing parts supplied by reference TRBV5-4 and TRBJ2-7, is ETGVTQSPTHLIKTRGQQVTLRCSSQSGHNTVSWYQQALGQGPQFIFQYYREEENGRGNFPPRFSGLQFPNYSSELNVNALELDDSALYLCASSLDWTSGSEQYFGPGTRLTVT.

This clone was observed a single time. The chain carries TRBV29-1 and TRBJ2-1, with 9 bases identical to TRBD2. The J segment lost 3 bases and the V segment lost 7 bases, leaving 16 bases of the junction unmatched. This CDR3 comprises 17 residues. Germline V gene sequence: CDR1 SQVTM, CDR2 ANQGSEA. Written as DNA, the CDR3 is TGCAGCGACCTGTCGGAGGGGCTAGCGGGATTCTACAATGAGCAGTTCTTC. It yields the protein CSDLSEGLAGFYNEQFF.

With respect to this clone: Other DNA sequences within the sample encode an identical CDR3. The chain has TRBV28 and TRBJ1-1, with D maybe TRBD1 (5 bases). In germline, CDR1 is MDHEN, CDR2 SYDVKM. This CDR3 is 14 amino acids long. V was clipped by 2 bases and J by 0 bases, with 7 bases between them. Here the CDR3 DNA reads TGTGCCAGCAGTTTAGGAGGGGTGAACACTGAAGCTTTCTTT. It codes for CASSLGGVNTEAFF. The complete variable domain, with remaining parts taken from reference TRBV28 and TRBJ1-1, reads DVKVTQSSRYLVKRTGEKVFLECVQDMDHENMFWYRQDPGLGLRLIYFSYDVKMKEKGDIPEGYSVSREKKERFSLILESASTNQTSMYLCASSLGGVNTEAFFGQGTRLTVV.